This T cell receptor beta chain was retrieved from a study of shared clonotypes between healthy human individuals. About the study: The cohort comprised a couple of women and a few men. Their ages spanned 18 to 49 years.

This clone was found once. The CDR3 runs to 14 residues. The V end lost 6 bases, the J end lost 2 bases, and 13 bases lay between the germline ends. Sequenced by immunoSEQ multiplex PCR; TCRdb stores in-frame clones only, minus some. The sample lists a few million clones, roughly 92% occurring once. The specimen sequenced was naive CD4+ T cells from PBMCs. Stated subset: CD45RA+ positively selected. This chain joins TRBV5-3 and TRBJ2-3, with a tentative D call TRBD2 (5 bases). TRBV5-3 is noted as an ORF with a role that remains uncertain. The sequence was obtained from a man in his late teens or twenties in good health. Some clones in this sample may be carry-over from other donors' samples. DNA for the CDR3: TGTGCCAGAAATGGACTTTCCCCCACAGATACGCAGTATTTT. It translates to CARNGLSPTDTQYF.